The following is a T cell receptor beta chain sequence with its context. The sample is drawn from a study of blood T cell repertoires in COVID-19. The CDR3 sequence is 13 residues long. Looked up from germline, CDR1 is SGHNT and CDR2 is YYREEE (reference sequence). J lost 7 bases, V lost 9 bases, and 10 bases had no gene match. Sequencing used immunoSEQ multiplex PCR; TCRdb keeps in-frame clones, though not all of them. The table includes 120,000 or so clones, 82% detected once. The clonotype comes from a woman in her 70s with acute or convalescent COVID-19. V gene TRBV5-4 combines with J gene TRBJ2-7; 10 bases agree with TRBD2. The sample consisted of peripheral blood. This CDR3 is CAITSGEAGEQYV. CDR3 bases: TGTGCCATAACTAGCGGGGAGGCTGGTGAGCAGTACGTC.